This paragraph reports one T cell receptor beta chain. Its ends do not fully match the called genes, so a read error is possible. The protocol was immunoSEQ multiplex PCR, while the TCRdb copy is restricted to in-frame clones and leaves out a portion. This sample has 200,000 to 300,000 clones, with 70% to 85% found just once. This entry comes from a study of blood T cell repertoires in COVID-19. Germline values: CDR1 KGHSH, CDR2 LQKENI. The CDR3 consists of 15 residues. The origin of this receptor is an elderly woman with acute or convalescent COVID-19. The chain employs TRBV18 and TRBJ2-1; 11 positions agree with TRBD2. What was sequenced was peripheral blood. CDR3 sequence reads: CASSPLAGGNNEQFF. DNA for the CDR3: TGTGCCAGTTCACCGCTAGCGGGGGGAAACAATGAGCAGTTCTTC.